This TCR beta chain came from a study of blood T cell repertoires in COVID-19. About the study: The analysed material was cDNA or gDNA that came from T cells, B-cell-depleted T cells, or PBMCs.

The data were produced by immunoSEQ multiplex PCR, yet TCRdb's version contains in-frame clones alone and is incomplete. Among some 210,000 clones, approximately 78% were seen once, and the ten largest hold approximately 12%. The V end lost 3 bases, the J end lost 4 bases, and 10 bases lay between the germline ends. CDR1 and CDR2 from the germline V gene are KGHSH and LQKENI. This CDR3 is built from 14 residues. The sequencing sample was made of peripheral blood. The TCR originated in a woman aged 40 to 50 with acute or convalescent COVID-19. The rearrangement joins TRBV18 to TRBJ1-3; a weak D match, TRBD1 (5 bases). CDR3 sequence: CASSPDRLGNTIYF. The CDR3 DNA reads TGTGCCAGCTCACCCGACAGATTGGGAAACACCATATATTTT.